This T cell receptor beta chain comes out of a study of cytomegalovirus exposure and HLA in healthy donors. Some clones are missing from TCRdb's copy, which holds only in-frame ones; the method was immunoSEQ multiplex PCR. The top ten hold 7.9% of the sample, which has more than 110,000 clones, around 90% seen once. The CDR3 is 15 amino acids. With 0 bases clipped from V and 7 bases from J, the junction kept 8 bases outside the gene matches. From germline, CDR1 is MNHEY and CDR2 SVGAGI. The source of this sequence is a woman aged 18-29 years in good health and CMV-seropositive. The V gene is TRBV6-5, the J gene TRBJ1-1; 7 positions agree with TRBD1. The sample was PBMCs. The CDR3 DNA is TGTGCCAGCAGTTACTCTAGAGGGGGCGCCGGTGAAGCTTTCTTT. Its translation: CASSYSRGGAGEAFF.